This TCR beta chain was sequenced during a study of early T cells in non-severe SARS-CoV-2 infection. Germline CDR1 and CDR2: KGHSH and LQKENI. The CDR3 sequence is 16 residues long. With V trimmed by 0 bases and J by 6 bases, 8 bases remained unmatched. The library protocol tagged individual cDNA molecules with unique molecular identifiers. TCRdb ran MiXCR on the 5' RACE reads and lists one entry per CDR3 protein. This table holds more than 75,000 distinct CDR3 sequences, 13% found once. Sample: whole blood. This sequence joins TRBV18 and TRBJ2-3, with 8 bases lining up with TRBD2. This receptor was identified in an adult who was a healthcare worker with PCR-confirmed SARS-CoV-2 infection or an uninfected control (not recorded which). In DNA form, the CDR3 reads TGTGCCAGCTCACCACCCGGGGGGGCCCACCCCGATACGCAGTATTTT. Translating gives CASSPPGGAHPDTQYF. Complete variable domain (other parts from reference TRBV18 and TRBJ2-3): NAGVMQNPRHLVRRRGQEARLRCSPMKGHSHVYWYRQLPEEGLKFMVYLQKENIIDESGMPKERFSAEFPKEGPSILRIQQVVRGDSAAYFCASSPPGGAHPDTQYFGPGTRLTVL.